This T cell receptor (beta chain) was retrieved from a study of T cells in Graves' hyperthyroidism and ophthalmopathy. TCR beta CDR3 regions were amplified from RNA transcripts. The primer set for the first-round RT-PCR of the TCR CDR3 was HTBI. TCRdb re-derived calls from the multiplex PCR reads in MiXCR, one entry per CDR3 protein. Here the sample spans roughly 660,000 distinct CDR3 sequences, 17% being singletons. V dropped 7 bases and J dropped 8; count of bases not matched to a gene: 13. The CDR3 is made up of 15 amino acids. Germline CDR1 MDHEN, CDR2 SYDVKM. The source of this sequence is a middle-aged man with Graves' hyperthyroidism. The genes are TRBV28 and TRBJ2-1; TRBD1 matches 8 bases. What was sequenced was blood. CDR3 bases: TGTGCCAGCACCCCCGGCGGACAGGGTATCGATGAGCAGTTCTTC. Amino acid sequence: CASTPGGQGIDEQFF.